Listed below are T cell receptor beta chains from one sample, sequenced in a study of blood T cell repertoires in COVID-19. Using immunoSEQ multiplex PCR, the repertoire was profiled, and TCRdb retains in-frame clones only, with some absent. Here the sample spans 170,000 or so clones, about 83% being singletons. The sample was peripheral blood. The origin of the receptors is a human donor in a cohort sampled during active COVID-19. Both conserved end residues are part of each CDR3. Each record gives: CDR3 protein, V gene, J gene.

CDR3: CASRTGQAGNIQYF
V: TRBV27
J: TRBJ2-4

CDR3: CASSLDRVNQPQHF
V: TRBV7-9
J: TRBJ1-5

CDR3: CASSTRQGLNTEAFF
V: TRBV6-2/TRBV6-3
J: TRBJ1-1

CDR3: CASSLEDRGNTEAFF
V: TRBV5-4
J: TRBJ1-1

CDR3: CASSQDLSYSNQPQHF
V: TRBV4-1
J: TRBJ1-5

CDR3: CASSVASGSTDTQYF
V: TRBV6-4
J: TRBJ2-3

CDR3: CASSWPGDYEQYF
V: TRBV6-6
J: TRBJ2-7

CDR3: CASSQDQGGGGTDTQYF
V: TRBV4-2
J: TRBJ2-3

CDR3: CASSFNSYEQYF
V: TRBV7-2
J: TRBJ2-7

CDR3: CASSKIRDTSYEQYF
V: TRBV7-9
J: TRBJ2-7

CDR3: CASSQVRSGANVLTF
V: TRBV4-1
J: TRBJ2-6

CDR3: CASSNGTSAFLGYTF
V: TRBV19
J: TRBJ1-2

CDR3: CASSIRPGTNNEAFF
V: TRBV11-2
J: TRBJ1-1

CDR3: CASSVAGLGTSSGNTIYF
V: TRBV9
J: TRBJ1-3

CDR3: CASSEGTGRTGEAFF
V: TRBV6-1
J: TRBJ1-1

CDR3: CASSLETGYGYTF
V: TRBV5-1
J: TRBJ1-2

CDR3: CASSFQGQGPSYEQYF
V: TRBV11-2
J: TRBJ2-7

CDR3: CASSYPTYEQYF
V: TRBV6-2/TRBV6-3
J: TRBJ2-7

CDR3: CATTGSGQGSYEQYF
V: TRBV15
J: TRBJ2-7

CDR3: CSASPMTGQGLNTIYF
V: TRBV20-1
J: TRBJ1-3

CDR3: CASSVLYNEQFF
V: TRBV5-8
J: TRBJ2-1

CDR3: CATSGGGNTEAFF
V: TRBV24-1
J: TRBJ1-1

CDR3: CASSLRENYGYTF
V: TRBV5-4
J: TRBJ1-2

CDR3: CASSTTGLGAKNIQYF
V: TRBV7-9
J: TRBJ2-4

CDR3: CASGLGGMNTEAFF
V: TRBV5-1
J: TRBJ1-1

CDR3: CASSLAGGGDEQFF
V: TRBV5-4
J: TRBJ2-1

CDR3: CASSWGGAYNSPLHF
V: TRBV5-1
J: TRBJ1-6

CDR3: CASSQGTQDGYTF
V: TRBV3-1/TRBV3-2
J: TRBJ1-2

CDR3: CASSFSIETAKRNTEAFF
V: TRBV11-2
J: TRBJ1-1